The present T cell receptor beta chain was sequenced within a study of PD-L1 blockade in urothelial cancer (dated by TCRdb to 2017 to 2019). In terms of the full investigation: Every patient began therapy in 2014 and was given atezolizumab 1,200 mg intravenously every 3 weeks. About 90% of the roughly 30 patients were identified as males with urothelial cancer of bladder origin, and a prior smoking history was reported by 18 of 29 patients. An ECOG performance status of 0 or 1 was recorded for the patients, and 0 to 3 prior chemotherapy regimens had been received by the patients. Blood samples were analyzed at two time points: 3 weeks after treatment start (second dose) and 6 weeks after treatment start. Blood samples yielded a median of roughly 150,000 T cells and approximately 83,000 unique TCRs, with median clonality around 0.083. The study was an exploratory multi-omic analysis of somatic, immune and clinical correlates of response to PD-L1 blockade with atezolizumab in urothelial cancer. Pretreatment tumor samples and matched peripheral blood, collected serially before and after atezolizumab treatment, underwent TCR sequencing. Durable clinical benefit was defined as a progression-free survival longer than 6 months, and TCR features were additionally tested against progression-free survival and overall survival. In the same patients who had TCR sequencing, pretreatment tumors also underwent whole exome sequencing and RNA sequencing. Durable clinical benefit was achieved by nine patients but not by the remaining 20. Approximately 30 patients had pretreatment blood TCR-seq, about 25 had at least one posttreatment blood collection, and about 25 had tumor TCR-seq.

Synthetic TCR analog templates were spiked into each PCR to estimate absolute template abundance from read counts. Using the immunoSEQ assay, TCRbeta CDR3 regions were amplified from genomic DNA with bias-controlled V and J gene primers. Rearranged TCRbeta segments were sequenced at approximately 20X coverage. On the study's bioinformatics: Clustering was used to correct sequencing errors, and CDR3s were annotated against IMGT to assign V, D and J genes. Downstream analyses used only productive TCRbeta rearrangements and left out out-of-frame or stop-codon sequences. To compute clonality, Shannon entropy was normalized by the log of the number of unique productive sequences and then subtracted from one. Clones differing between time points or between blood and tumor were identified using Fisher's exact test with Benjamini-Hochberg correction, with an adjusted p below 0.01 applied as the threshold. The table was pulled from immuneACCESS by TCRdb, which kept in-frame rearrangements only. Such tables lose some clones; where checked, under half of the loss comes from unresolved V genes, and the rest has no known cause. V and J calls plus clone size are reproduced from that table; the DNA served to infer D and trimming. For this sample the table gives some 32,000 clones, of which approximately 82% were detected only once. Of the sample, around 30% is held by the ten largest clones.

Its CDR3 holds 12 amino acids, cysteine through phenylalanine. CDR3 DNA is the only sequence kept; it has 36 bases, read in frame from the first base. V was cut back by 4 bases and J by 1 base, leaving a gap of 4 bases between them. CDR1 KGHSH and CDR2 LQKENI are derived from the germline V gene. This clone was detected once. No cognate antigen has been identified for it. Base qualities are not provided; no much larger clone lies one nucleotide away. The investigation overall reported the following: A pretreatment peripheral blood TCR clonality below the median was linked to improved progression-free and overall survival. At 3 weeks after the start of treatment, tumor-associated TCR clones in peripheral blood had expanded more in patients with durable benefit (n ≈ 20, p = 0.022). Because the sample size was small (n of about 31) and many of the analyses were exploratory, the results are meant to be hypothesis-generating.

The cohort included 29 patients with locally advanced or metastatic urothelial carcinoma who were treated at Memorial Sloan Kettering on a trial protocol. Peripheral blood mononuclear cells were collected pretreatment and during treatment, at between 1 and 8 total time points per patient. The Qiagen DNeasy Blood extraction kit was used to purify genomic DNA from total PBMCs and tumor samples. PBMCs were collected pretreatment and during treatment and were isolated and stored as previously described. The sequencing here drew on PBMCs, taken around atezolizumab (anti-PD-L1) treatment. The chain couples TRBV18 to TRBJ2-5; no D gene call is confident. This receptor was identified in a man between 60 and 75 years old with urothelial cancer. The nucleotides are TGTGCCAGCTCACTCCTCCAAGAGACCCAGTACTTC. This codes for CASSLLQETQYF.